The subject of this entry is one T cell receptor (beta chain). The clone's antigen remains unknown. There are no base qualities to consult, and no much larger clone falls within one base. The data are from a study of CD8 T cells in Susac syndrome (dated by TCRdb to the late 2010s). Some background on the complete study: Of the Susac syndrome patients who were sequenced, about eight were in clinical remission while roughly six had clinically active disease. Whether CD8+ T cell activation and differentiation in Susac syndrome was antigen driven was tested using repertoire sequencing. At blood withdrawal, Susac syndrome patients were either therapy-naive, taking corticosteroids (in some cases with IVIg as well), or taking IVIg alone. What the research found in general, with its limitations: The study acknowledged that relatively few individuals were included in the TCR sequencing and HLA analysis. The CD4+ T cell repertoire of patients with Susac syndrome showed no detectable clonal expansion.

V gives up 2 bases and J gives up 7 bases, and the segment between their germline ends measures 12 bases. The CDR3 covers 12 residues, taking in both the cysteine and the phenylalanine. Left in the record is the CDR3 DNA by itself, 36 bases read in frame from the first base. The germline V gene provides CDR1 SQVTM and CDR2 ANQGSEA. Peripheral blood CD8+ and CD4+ T cells from healthy donors, Susac syndrome patients and multiple sclerosis patients were profiled using high-throughput TCR beta sequencing. Susac syndrome patients met recently defined diagnostic criteria for definite or probable disease. Bulk CD8+ and CD4+ T cells were purified by magnetic negative isolation, while CD8+ TEMRA cells were enriched using FACS. Blood was collected in EDTA tubes and processed within 24 hours, with PBMCs isolated through density gradient centrifugation. PBMCs intended for TCR sequencing were cryopreserved in liquid nitrogen and were subsequently thawed in a 37 degrees C water bath. The sorted or isolated CD4+, CD8+ and CD8+ TEMRA cells reached a purity of at least 90%.

RNA was extracted using the RNeasy kit, and roughly 0.45 to 1 ug of the RNA was reverse transcribed with random hexamers. The immunoSEQ multiplex PCR assay, which covers 54 Vbeta and 13 Jbeta segments, was used to amplify TCR beta CDR3 regions. Bias from PCR amplification was corrected by using a synthetic template baseline for primer optimization and for computational correction. The authors' analysis ran thus. Reads were assigned to V, D and J genes according to IMGT and analyzed in immunoSEQ Analyzer, with only productive sequences retained. To calculate clonality, Shannon entropy was normalized by log2 of the number of productive unique sequences and then subtracted from one. For each patient and control, public and private clones were evaluated among the 100 most prevalent clones. A clone was defined as Susac-specific if it was absent from the healthy and MS cohorts, from over 1,000 published viral clones and from other ImmuneACCESS disease sequences. The raw public reads went through TCRdb reprocessing: fastp at Q25, MiXCR clone calling, in-frame beta chains kept. Each CDR3 protein gets just one entry, which takes the most common genes and DNA from the rows behind it. V and J calls and clone size were set by TCRdb, not the authors. This sample comprises tens of thousands of distinct CDR3 sequences, 93% of them detected only once. The ten largest clones represent around 0.15% of the sample.

Sequences were obtained from CD4+ T cells from PBMCs. This receptor chain uses TRBV29-1 and TRBJ2-7, with the D gene not clear enough to name. The clonotype was recovered from a human donor with Susac syndrome. The DNA sequence is given as TGCAGCGTTGAATCCCCGGTGTATGAGCAGTACTTC. The resulting protein is CSVESPVYEQYF.